Given below is one TCR beta chain in context. The target antigen is unknown. The germline V and J ends were trimmed by 6 bases and 6 bases, with 24 bases remaining between them. The germline CDR1 and CDR2 sequences are SGHTA and FQGNSA. This CDR3 contains 16 residues. This sample was taken from a study of shared clonotypes between healthy human individuals. Whole-study results and caveats: Non-shared clonotypes had lower generation probabilities than clonotypes shared by all four sorted-subset donors. The study found approximately 5% of naive CD4 clonotypes shared across a few donors. Rarefaction demonstrated incomplete sorted-subset sequencing despite large depth.

The repertoire was sequenced with immunoSEQ multiplex PCR; TCRdb's copy has only in-frame clones and lacks some. This table has about a million clones, 70% to 80% appearing once. The chain recombines TRBV7-2 with TRBJ2-7, with D perhaps TRBD2 (6 bases). The TCR comes from a man younger than 30 in good health. Some clones in this sample may be carry-over from other donors' samples. What was sequenced was memory CD4+ T cells from PBMCs. Subset defined: CD45RA-negative fraction. In DNA, the CDR3 is TGTGCCAGCAGATACCATAGCGGAGGGAGTTCGGGCGAGCAGTACTTC. Translation: CASRYHSGGSSGEQYF.